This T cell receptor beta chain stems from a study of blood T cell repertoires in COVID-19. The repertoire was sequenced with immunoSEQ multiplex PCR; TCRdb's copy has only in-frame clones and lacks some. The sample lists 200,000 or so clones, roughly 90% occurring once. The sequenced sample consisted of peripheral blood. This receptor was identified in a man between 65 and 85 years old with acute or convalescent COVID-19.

Here the CDR3 DNA reads TGTGCCAGCAGCTCCATCGCCAGAGGTGAGCAGTTCTTC. The encoded protein is CASSSIARGEQFF. The chain recombines TRBV13 with TRBJ2-1; D is undetermined. V was pared by 4 bases and J by 9 bases, with 13 bases between. The V gene's germline CDR1 is PRHDT and CDR2 FYEKMQ (reference sequence). CDR3 length: 13 residues.